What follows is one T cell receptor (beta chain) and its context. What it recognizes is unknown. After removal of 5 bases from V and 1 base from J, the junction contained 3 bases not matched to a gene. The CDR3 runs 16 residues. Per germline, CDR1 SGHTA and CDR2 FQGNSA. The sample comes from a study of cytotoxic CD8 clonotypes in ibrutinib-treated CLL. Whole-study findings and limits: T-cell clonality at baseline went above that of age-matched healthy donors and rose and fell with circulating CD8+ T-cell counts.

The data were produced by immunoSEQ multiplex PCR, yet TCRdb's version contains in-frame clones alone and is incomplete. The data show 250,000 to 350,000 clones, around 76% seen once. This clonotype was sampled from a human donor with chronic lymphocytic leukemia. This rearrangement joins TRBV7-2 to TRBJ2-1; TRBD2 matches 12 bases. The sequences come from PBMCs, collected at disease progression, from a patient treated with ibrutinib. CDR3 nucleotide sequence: TGTGCCAGCAGCAGAACTAGCGGGGGGTCCTACAATGAGCAGTTCTTC. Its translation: CASSRTSGGSYNEQFF.